The T cell receptor (beta chain) described here comes from a study of human T cells and chemical hapten exposure (dated by TCRdb to the early 2020s). Regarding the complete study: For sensitization, 2% DPC in acetone was applied to a roughly 2 cm by roughly 2 cm area of upper inner arm skin. Patch testing was done on the upper back using Finn chambers containing 0.01% DPC, and results were scored after 6 days according to International Contact Dermatitis Research Group standards. Libraries were pooled for sequencing, and variation in per-sample TCR yields was attributed mainly to small differences in library volumes within the pool. Most of the patients in the cohort were female, and the cohort covered alopecia areata with under or over 50% scalp involvement, alopecia totalis and alopecia universalis. This study followed changes in the peripheral blood TCR repertoire in vivo during primary and secondary sensitization of alopecia patients to the hapten diphenylcyclopropenone (DPC). For TCR sequencing, blood came from some 31 alopecia patients at anywhere from one to four time points (pre-sensitization, 2, 6 and 24 weeks). Patient blood was sampled pre-sensitization (week 0) and at 2, 6 and about 24 weeks after DPC sensitization. Patients additionally received weekly therapeutic DPC doses to the scalp throughout the approximately 25-week study period. Broader findings and caveats from the paper: DPC sensitization did not change the number of TCRs with a frequency above 1 in 1000, and there was no evidence of changes in global repertoire structure. Significantly more large CDR3 similarity clusters were formed by expanded TCRs than by pre-sensitization or healthy control sets, consistent with antigen-driven responses. After repeated subsampling, the strength of the expansion versus patch-test correlation and the threshold at which it became significant changed. Patch test score correlated positively with the number of PT1 expanded TCRs, reaching significance at thresholds 8, 16 and 32 but not at 4. All patients had alopecia, a presumed autoimmune disease, so their immune response might differ from that of healthy individuals.

Libraries were made using RACE. For sequencing, a NextSeq 500 was employed. During library preparation, unique molecular identifiers were attached to individual cDNA molecules so that TCRs could be counted in a quantitative, reproducible way. Both TCR alpha and TCR beta chains were sequenced from each blood RNA sample. In the original analysis: The median number of TCRs per sample was approximately 93,000, ranging from about 20,000 to 750,000. The Decombinator software suite was used to annotate V, J and CDR3 in the TCR reads. For the PS versus PT1 abundance plots, all samples were subsampled to the same number of TCRs (28,000). TCRs were defined as expanded if absent before sensitization and observed at least eight times at the 2-week time point. Starting from the raw public reads, TCRdb applied fastp trimming at Q25, assembled clones with MiXCR and retained in-frame beta chains. Each CDR3 protein appears once, grouped with its most common genes and DNA. TCRdb, not the authors, supplied the V and J calls. Across this sample there are a few hundred thousand distinct CDR3 sequences, with roughly 6.3% seen only once. Clones ranked in the top ten supply over 5.5% of the sample.

From the germline V gene, CDR1 is SGHRS and CDR2 is YFSETQ. V has 0 bases trimmed and J has 9 bases trimmed; junction bases matching no gene number 9. Including the terminal cysteine and phenylalanine, the CDR3 comprises 15 residues. The DNA shown is the 45-base CDR3, in frame from base 1. The time point label corresponds to: patch test 2, 6 weeks after DPC sensitization. The sample's treatment or condition, from its label and the paper: therapeutic diphenylcyclopropenone sensitization with weekly scalp DPC. At each patch-test visit, blood was drawn before the patch test was applied. Patients were considered eligible if aged 18 to 70, diagnosed with alopecia and deemed suitable for DPC therapy, and patients were excluded if pregnant. Total RNA was isolated from unfractionated whole blood collected in Tempus Blood RNA tubes. A note on this clonotype: Its antigen is unknown. No base quality values were provided; no much bigger clone lies one nucleotide off.

This chain joins TRBV5-1 to TRBJ2-7, and 10 bases in between align with TRBD1. Sequenced here: whole blood, sampled in connection with sensitization to the hapten diphenylcyclopropenone (DPC). The clonotype originates from a woman younger than 30 with alopecia areata. Some clones in this sample may be carry-over from other donors' samples. The CDR3 protein is CASSLAPDRGIRQYF. The DNA is TGCGCCAGCAGCTTGGCCCCGGACAGGGGGATTCGGCAGTACTTC. Here the CDR3 is joined to the reference TRBV5-1 and TRBJ2-7 genes, and the full variable domain is: KAGVTQTPRYLIKTRGQQVTLSCSPISGHRSVSWYQQTPGQGLQFLFEYFSETQRNKGNFPGRFSGRQFSNSRSEMNVSTLELGDSALYLCASSLAPDRGIRQYFGPGTRLTVT.